Listed here is a single T cell receptor (beta chain). Its specific antigen is unknown. No clone much larger than this one lies a single base away; base qualities are absent. This sample stems from a study of OX40 agonist ivuxolimab in advanced cancers. In the study overall: Ivuxolimab was a fully human IgG2 agonistic monoclonal antibody targeting the costimulatory receptor OX40 (CD134). Intravenous ivuxolimab was administered to patients every 2 weeks at six dose levels: 0.01, 0.1, 0.3, 1.5, 3 and 10 mg/kg. Of the approximately 50 dose-escalation patients, hepatocellular carcinoma was present in approximately 20, melanoma in some 15, renal cell carcinoma in 9 and head and neck cancer in 9. In the dose-escalation cohort, 82.7% of patients were male, and the mean age was approximately 60 years, with a range of 23 to 79. Patients were allowed to have had prior anti-PD-1, anti-PD-L1 or anti-CTLA-4 therapy, and 40% of the dose-escalation patients had been treated with checkpoint inhibitors. Partial responses were achieved by three dose-escalation patients, of whom one had hepatocellular carcinoma and two had cutaneous melanoma. Peripheral TCRbeta sequencing aimed to test whether ivuxolimab altered TCR sequence diversity and caused clonal T-cell expansion. The paper covers the monotherapy dose-escalation part of the phase I ivuxolimab trial, which included N of about 50 patients. The paper as a whole reports these results and caveats: At doses from 0.1 to 3.0 mg/kg, clonal expansion was seen in both CD4+ and CD8+ blood T cells between baseline and week 6. In the 0.1-3.0 mg/kg groups, partial responders were among the patients with the lowest normalized peripheral clonal expansion, particularly in CD8+ T cells. After ivuxolimab, CD8+ T cells had more expanded clones than CD4+ T cells on average. The antigen specificity of the peripheral T cells that underwent clonal expansion was not determined. Low levels of normalized T-cell clonal expansion were also seen in some patients who did not respond.

For sequencing of the TCRbeta CDR3 region, genomic DNA was extracted from the sorted cells. The immunoSEQ Assay was used for sequencing of TCRbeta CDR3 regions. The immuneACCESS repertoire file appears here via TCRdb, limited to in-frame rearrangements. These files lack a portion of the clones; in checked studies, under half of the deficit traces to unresolved V genes, and the cause of the others is not known. For this sample there are 55,000 to 60,000 clones; 85% appear just once. The ten top clones hold approximately 2.5% of the sample. The germline V and J ends show losses of 5 bases and 6 bases respectively, and no gene match explains 19 bases of the junction. As encoded in the germline V gene (reference sequence), CDR1 is SEHNR while CDR2 is FQNEAQ. The cysteine opens and the phenylalanine closes a CDR3 of 19 amino acids. Kept here is only the CDR3 DNA, which spans 57 bases and is read in frame from base 1.

The trial excluded patients who had a history of autoimmune disease or were on systemic immunosuppression. Peripheral blood for TCR sequencing was drawn from every dose cohort at baseline, at cycle 4 day 1 and at cycle 7 day 1. The samples were drawn from a first-in-human, open-label, multicenter phase I dose-escalation trial of ivuxolimab. Adults with locally advanced or metastatic melanoma, renal cell carcinoma, hepatocellular carcinoma or head and neck squamous cell carcinoma were enrolled in the trial. Before TCR sequencing, CD4+ T cells and CD8+ T cells were sorted from peripheral blood as separate populations.

The sequencing here drew on CD4+ or CD8+ T cells sorted from blood, taken in a trial of the OX40 agonist ivuxolimab. The chain links TRBV7-9 with TRBJ1-6; a stretch of 7 junction bases matches TRBD1. This clonotype originated in an adult with an advanced solid tumor such as melanoma, head and neck, liver or kidney cancer. The DNA sequence is as follows: TGTGCCAGCAGCCCGTTCCGGACAGGCCCGAGTTTTGGTAATTCACCCCTCCACTTT. This translates into CASSPFRTGPSFGNSPLHF.